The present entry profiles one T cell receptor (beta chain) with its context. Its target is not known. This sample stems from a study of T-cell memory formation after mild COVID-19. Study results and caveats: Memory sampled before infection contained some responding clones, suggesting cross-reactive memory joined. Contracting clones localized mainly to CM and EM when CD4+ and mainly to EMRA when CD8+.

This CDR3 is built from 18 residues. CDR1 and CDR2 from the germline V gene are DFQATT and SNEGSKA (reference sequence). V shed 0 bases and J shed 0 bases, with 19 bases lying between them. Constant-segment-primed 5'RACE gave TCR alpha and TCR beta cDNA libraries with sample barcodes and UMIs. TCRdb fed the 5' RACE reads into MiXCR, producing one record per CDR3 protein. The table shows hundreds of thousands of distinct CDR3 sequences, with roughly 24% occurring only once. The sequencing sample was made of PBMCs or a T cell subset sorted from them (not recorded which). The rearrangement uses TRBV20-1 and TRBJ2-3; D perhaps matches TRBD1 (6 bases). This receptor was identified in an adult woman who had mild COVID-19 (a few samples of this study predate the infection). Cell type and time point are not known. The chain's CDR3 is CSARDRIRPQGSTDTQYF. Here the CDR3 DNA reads TGCAGTGCTAGAGATAGAATCCGTCCACAGGGTAGCACAGATACGCAGTATTTT.